The present T cell receptor (beta chain) was sequenced within a study of blood T cell repertoires in COVID-19. Sequencing used immunoSEQ multiplex PCR; TCRdb keeps in-frame clones, though not all of them. There are roughly 270,000 clones in the sample; about four fifths occur only once, and approximately 5% lies in the top ten. Germline CDR1 WSHSY, CDR2 SAAADI. CDR3 length equals 12 residues. V was trimmed by 7 bases and J by 0 bases, leaving 7 bases between them. Grouping used clinical history reported by participants in a survey and questionnaire. Shortly before study entry, within 2 weeks, exposed participants had met a COVID-19 case.

This chain links TRBV10-2 with TRBJ2-7; D remains ambiguous. Material: PBMCs or T cells enriched from blood (not recorded which). This TCR was recovered from a man aged 40-50 years who had been exposed to COVID-19. This chain's CDR3 is CASTFSSYEQYF. The CDR3 DNA follows: TGCGCCAGCACCTTCAGCTCCTACGAGCAGTACTTC.